Following are 22 T cell receptor beta chains from one sample sequenced in a study of T cells in Graves' hyperthyroidism and ophthalmopathy. Amplification of TCR beta CDR3 regions used RNA as the template. Initially, a first-round RT-PCR of the TCR CDR3 employed the HTBI primer set. Via MiXCR, TCRdb re-called the multiplex PCR reads, giving one row per CDR3 protein. The table records about 370,000 distinct CDR3 sequences, roughly 15% of them present only once. The sequencing input was blood. These receptors all come from a woman aged 55-70 years with Graves' ophthalmopathy.

The chain has TRBV19 and TRBJ1-5; D possibly corresponds to TRBD1 (5 bases). V was pared by 10 bases and J by 0 bases, with 13 bases between. Germline CDR1 is LNHDA and CDR2 is SQIVND (reference sequence). This CDR3 contains 14 residues. CDR3 DNA: TGTGCCACCATACAGGTTGATAGCAATCAGCCCCAGCATTTT. It yields the protein CATIQVDSNQPQHF. The whole variable domain, filled in from reference TRBV19 and TRBJ1-5, reads DGGITQSPKYLFRKEGQNVTLSCEQNLNHDAMYWYRQDPGQGLRLIYYSQIVNDFQKGDIAEGYSVSREKKESFPLTVTSAQKNPTAFYLCATIQVDSNQPQHFGDGTRLSIL.

This clonotype was seen a few times. The chain carries TRBV19 and TRBJ1-1, with 7 bases aligning to TRBD1. The CDR3 has 15 amino acids. The germline gives CDR1 LNHDA, CDR2 SQIVND (reference sequence). V shed 5 bases and J 3 bases; nucleotides not matched to a gene: 9. The CDR3 is CASSGGDSSYTEAFF. The CDR3 DNA sequence: TGTGCCAGTAGTGGGGGGGACAGCTCATACACTGAAGCTTTCTTT.

At least ten counts were recorded for this clonotype. This sequence joins TRBV3-1 and TRBJ1-5, with D tentatively TRBD1 (5 bases). The CDR3 is 14 residues long. V was clipped by 5 bases and J by 4 bases, with 12 bases between them. The V gene's germline CDR1 is LGHDT and CDR2 YNNKEL (reference sequence). CDR3 bases: TGTGCCAGCAGCATGGGACTAGCGAATCAGCCCCAGCATTTT. It encodes CASSMGLANQPQHF.

This clonotype was seen ten or more times. V is TRBV6-1 and J is TRBJ2-1, with unresolved D. The CDR3 length is 13 residues. Deletions cut 7 bases from V and 5 bases from J, with 12 bases between. CDR1 is MNHNS and CDR2 is SASEGT in the germline V gene. The CDR3 bases are TGTGCCAGCAATCCCCTATCCGACAATGAGCAGTTCTTC. This encodes CASNPLSDNEQFF.

The V and J genes are TRBV7-9 and TRBJ2-5; 11 nucleotides align to TRBD1. J was trimmed by 6 bases and V by 6 bases; bases with no gene match: 6. CDR1 and CDR2 (germline): SEHNR, FQNEAQ (reference sequence). This CDR3 is 14 amino acids long. The CDR3 loop reads CASRRGQGAKTQYF. CDR3 in DNA: TGTGCCAGCAGAAGAGGACAGGGGGCCAAGACCCAGTACTTC.

The gene calls are TRBV25-1 and TRBJ2-5; 7 bases match TRBD1. Germline V lookup: CDR1 MGHDK, CDR2 SYGVNS. This CDR3 has 14 residues. With 6 bases clipped from V and 2 bases from J, the junction kept 6 bases outside the gene matches. CDR3 amino acids: CASRLGTAQETQYF. In nucleotides, the CDR3 is TGTGCCAGCAGACTCGGGACAGCGCAAGAGACCCAGTACTTC.

In this sample, this clonotype turned up many times. The rearrangement links TRBV24-1 to TRBJ2-7, with D tentatively TRBD1 (6 bases). Trimming left V 5 bases short and J 1 base short, with 14 bases between. CDR1 and CDR2 (germline): KGHDR, SFDVKD. There are 15 residues in the CDR3. The CDR3 region is CATSGGDTRSYEQYF. CDR3 nucleotide sequence: TGTGCCACCAGTGGAGGGGACACCCGATCCTACGAGCAGTACTTC.

This chain uses TRBV20-1 with TRBJ2-1; 7 bases agree with TRBD2. CDR1 DFQATT and CDR2 SNEGSKA come from the germline V gene (reference sequence). J lost 7 bases, V lost 0 bases, and 9 bases had no gene match. The CDR3 is made up of 15 amino acids. The chain's CDR3 is CSARDPRTSVNEQFF. CDR3 DNA: TGCAGTGCTAGAGATCCCCGGACTAGTGTTAATGAGCAGTTCTTC.

Ten or more counts support this clonotype. J is TRBJ1-1 and V is TRBV12-3 or TRBV12-4; 9 positions agree with TRBD1. This CDR3 spans 14 amino acids. V lost 7 bases to trimming and J lost 3 bases; unmatched junction nucleotides: 6. The CDR3: CASTDDRGDTEAFF. The DNA of the CDR3 is TGTGCCAGCACCGATGACAGGGGGGACACTGAAGCTTTCTTT.

This clonotype has at least ten counts. The chain combines TRBV3-1 with TRBJ2-7; D might be TRBD2 (6 bases). The CDR3 runs 16 residues. Trimming left V 1 base short and J 4 bases short, with 17 bases between. CDR1 and CDR2 from the germline V gene are LGHDT and YNNKEL (reference sequence). CDR3 region: CASSQALQGGGYEQYF. CDR3 nucleotides: TGTGCCAGCAGCCAAGCGTTGCAGGGAGGAGGATACGAGCAGTACTTC.

This clonotype showed up many times. This chain links TRBV20-1 with TRBJ2-3; D unclear. Germline values: CDR1 DFQATT, CDR2 SNEGSKA (reference sequence). This CDR3 is 13 amino acids long. V shed 2 bases and J shed 4 bases, with 10 bases lying between them. The CDR3 DNA is TGCAGTGCTAGACTCGGGCCCCCAGATACGCAGTATTTT. As protein: CSARLGPPDTQYF.

At least ten counts were recorded for this clonotype. The chain links TRBV5-1 to TRBJ2-3, with 7 bases that match TRBD2. This CDR3 has 14 amino acids. The V gene's germline CDR1 is SGHRS and CDR2 YFSETQ. Trimming took 3 bases from V and 5 from J; bases not matched to a gene: 6. Written as DNA, the CDR3 is TGCGCCAGCAGCTGGACTAGTTCGGTAGATACGCAGTATTTT. Translated: CASSWTSSVDTQYF. The full variable domain, in which reference TRBV5-1 and TRBJ2-3 provide the parts outside the CDR3, is KAGVTQTPRYLIKTRGQQVTLSCSPISGHRSVSWYQQTPGQGLQFLFEYFSETQRNKGNFPGRFSGRQFSNSRSEMNVSTLELGDSALYLCASSWTSSVDTQYFGPGTRLTVL.

This clonotype was seen more than once but under ten times. V is TRBV28 and J is TRBJ1-3; D unclear. Trimming cost V 8 bases and J 1 base, with 12 bases left between them. Germline CDR1 MDHEN, CDR2 SYDVKM. This CDR3 region has 14 residues. The CDR3 here is CASYERVSGNTIYF. As DNA, the CDR3 is TGTGCCAGCTACGAACGGGTGTCTGGAAACACCATATATTTT.

This clonotype was seen more than once but under ten times. This rearrangement joins TRBV5-4 to TRBJ1-6, with D possibly TRBD1 on 5 matching bases. The CDR3 length is 16 residues. Germline V gives CDR1 SGHNT, CDR2 YYREEE (reference sequence). Trimming removed 0 bases from V and 0 bases from J, with 7 bases in between. DNA for the CDR3: TGTGCCAGCAGCTTGGCAGGGCGCTCCTATAATTCACCCCTCCACTTT. Translated, it gives CASSLAGRSYNSPLHF.

This clonotype occurred many times. The CDR3 reads CASSYSAHNEQFF. CDR3 nucleotide sequence: TGTGCCAGCAGTTACTCAGCCCACAATGAGCAGTTCTTC. The rearrangement joins TRBV6-2 or TRBV6-3 to TRBJ2-1; D gene uncertain. Looked up from germline, CDR1 is MNHEY and CDR2 is SVGEGT. V was pared by 0 bases and J by 5 bases, with 5 bases between. CDR3 size: 13 residues.

This clonotype was observed a few times. The chain links TRBV24-1 to TRBJ2-1; 7 nucleotides match TRBD2. Trimming cost V 5 bases and J 6 bases; bases outside gene matches: 6. This CDR3 spans 14 amino acids. CDR1 is KGHDR, CDR2 SFDVKD, per germline. The CDR3 nucleotides read TGTGCCACCAGTGCTTTCGGGGGGATCAATGAGCAGTTCTTC. Protein: CATSAFGGINEQFF.

This clonotype has at least ten counts. The genes are TRBV20-1 and TRBJ2-1; 9 bases agree with TRBD2. The CDR3 is made up of 18 amino acids. Trimming took 0 bases from V and 9 from J; bases not matched to a gene: 18. Germline loops: CDR1 DFQATT, CDR2 SNEGSKA (reference sequence). The CDR3 reads CSARDPGRGSGSSGEQFF. CDR3 DNA: TGCAGTGCTAGAGATCCCGGCCGGGGTAGCGGGAGCAGCGGTGAGCAGTTCTTC.

This clonotype was counted only a few times. The genes are TRBV6-2 or TRBV6-3 and TRBJ1-2, with 9 bases that match TRBD1. Germline lookup yields CDR1 MNHEY and CDR2 SVGEGT. The V and J ends lost 5 bases and 0 bases, in that order; junction bases with no gene match: 4. CDR3 length: 15 amino acids. CDR3 bases: TGTGCCAGCAGTCAGGGGACAGGGTCTAACTATGGCTACACCTTC. Translated, it gives CASSQGTGSNYGYTF.

The chain combines TRBV5-6 with TRBJ1-6; D is undetermined. In germline, CDR1 is SGHDT, CDR2 YYEEEE. The V gene lost 4 bases and the J gene lost 0 bases, with 8 bases spanning the gap. The CDR3 extends over 15 amino acids. The CDR3 nucleotides are TGTGCCAGCAGCCCAAGGAGCTCCTATAATTCACCCCTCCACTTT. It encodes CASSPRSSYNSPLHF. Complete variable domain (other parts from reference TRBV5-6 and TRBJ1-6): DAGVTQSPTHLIKTRGQQVTLRCSPKSGHDTVSWYQQALGQGPQFIFQYYEEEERQRGNFPDRFSGHQFPNYSSELNVNALLLGDSALYLCASSPRSSYNSPLHFGNGTRLTVT.

The chain carries TRBV18 and TRBJ1-3, with TRBD1 identical over 8 bases. The CDR3 loop spans 15 amino acids. Germline-derived CDR1 and CDR2 are KGHSH and LQKENI. With V trimmed by 7 bases and J by 1 base, 6 bases remained unmatched. CDR3 coding DNA: TGTGCCAGCTACGGACAGGGCGATTCTGGAAACACCATATATTTT. It translates to CASYGQGDSGNTIYF.

The gene calls are TRBV5-6 and TRBJ2-5; 14 positions agree with TRBD2. V trimming: 3 bases; J trimming: 3 bases; junction bases outside the gene matches: 4. The CDR3 sequence is 16 residues long. Per germline, CDR1 SGHDT and CDR2 YYEEEE. The CDR3 nucleotides are TGTGCCAGCAGCTGGGGACTAGCGGGAGTGGAAGAGACCCAGTACTTC. It codes for CASSWGLAGVEETQYF.

This chain links TRBV4-1 with TRBJ2-1; 8 nucleotides line up with TRBD2. CDR3 size: 21 residues. With V trimmed by 5 bases and J by 0 bases, 21 bases remained unmatched. Germline CDR1 MGHRA, CDR2 YSYEKL. For the CDR3, the DNA is TGCGCCAGCAGCTTAGTCGTCTCTAGCGGGCGTTTCTTGAGCTCCTACAATGAGCAGTTCTTC. This codes for CASSLVVSSGRFLSSYNEQFF.